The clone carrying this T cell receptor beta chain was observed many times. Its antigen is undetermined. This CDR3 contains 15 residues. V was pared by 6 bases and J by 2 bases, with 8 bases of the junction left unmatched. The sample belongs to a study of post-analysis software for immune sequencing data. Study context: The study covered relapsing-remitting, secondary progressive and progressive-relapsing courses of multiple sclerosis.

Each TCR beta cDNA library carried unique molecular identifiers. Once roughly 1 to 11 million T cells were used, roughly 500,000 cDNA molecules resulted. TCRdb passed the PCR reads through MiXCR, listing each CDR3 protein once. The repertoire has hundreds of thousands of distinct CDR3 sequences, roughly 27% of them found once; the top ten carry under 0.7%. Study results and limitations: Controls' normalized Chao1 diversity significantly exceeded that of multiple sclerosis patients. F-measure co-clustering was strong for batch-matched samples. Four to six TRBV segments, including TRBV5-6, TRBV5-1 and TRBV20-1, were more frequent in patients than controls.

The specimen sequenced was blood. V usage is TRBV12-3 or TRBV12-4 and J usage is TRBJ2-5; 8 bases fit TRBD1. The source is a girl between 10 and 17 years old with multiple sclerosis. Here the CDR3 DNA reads TGTGCCAGCAGCCGGACAGGGACTGGGCAAGAGACCCAGTACTTC. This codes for CASSRTGTGQETQYF.